This T cell receptor (beta chain) was obtained from a study of blood T cell repertoires in COVID-19. For the study at large: Some COVID-19 samples were acute and others convalescent; all came from the United States, Italy and Spain. In each case, the material was cDNA or gDNA derived from T cells, B-cell-depleted T cells, or PBMCs.

Per the original methods: Amplification of reference gene primers provided the estimated nucleated cell counts. The assay was immunoSEQ multiplex PCR, and TCRdb's table has in-frame clones only and misses some. Clone size and the V and J calls come from that table; the DNA yielded D and trimming. The sample yields roughly 4,000 clones, approximately 90% seen once. Trimming removed 3 bases from V and 4 bases from J; junction bases left unmatched: 7. The CDR3 covers 15 residues. The origin of this receptor is a woman in her sixties or seventies with active COVID-19. The chain couples TRBV23-1 to TRBJ1-2; TRBD1 aligns across 8 bases. TRBV23-1 qualifies as an ORF whose function is uncertain. Sequenced input: peripheral blood. CDR3 in amino acids: CASSHARDRPYGYTF. CDR3 DNA: TGCGCCAGCAGTCACGCCCGGGACAGGCCCTATGGCTACACCTTC.